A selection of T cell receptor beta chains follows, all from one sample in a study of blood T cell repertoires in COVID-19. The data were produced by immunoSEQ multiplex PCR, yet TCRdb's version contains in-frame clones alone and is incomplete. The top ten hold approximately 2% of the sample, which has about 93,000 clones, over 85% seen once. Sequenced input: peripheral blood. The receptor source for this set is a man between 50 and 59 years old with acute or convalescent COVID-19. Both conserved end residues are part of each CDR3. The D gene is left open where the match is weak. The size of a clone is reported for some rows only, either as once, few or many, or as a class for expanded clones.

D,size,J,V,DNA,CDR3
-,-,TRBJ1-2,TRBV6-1,TGTGCCAGCAGTGATTATGGGGGCCAAGGCTACACCTTC,CASSDYGGQGYTF
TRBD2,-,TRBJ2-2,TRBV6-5,TGTGCCAGCAGTTACACGGGCGGGGGGGCCGCCGGGGAGCTGTTTTTT,CASSYTGGGAAGELFF
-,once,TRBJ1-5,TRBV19,TGTGCCAGTAGTCGTTTGAAACAGGATTATCAGCCCCAGCATTTT,CASSRLKQDYQPQHF
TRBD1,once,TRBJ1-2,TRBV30,TGTGCATCTAAGGCCGACAGGGGGCATTATGGCTACACCTTC,CASKADRGHYGYTF
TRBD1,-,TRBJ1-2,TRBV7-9,TGTGCCAGCAGCCCTATTATGTGGGACAGCGATGGCTACACCTTC,CASSPIMWDSDGYTF
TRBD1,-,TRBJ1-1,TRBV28,TGTGCCAGCAGTTTGCGACAGGGGGCCTCTGAAGCTTTCTTT,CASSLRQGASEAFF
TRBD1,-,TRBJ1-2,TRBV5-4,TGTGCCAGCAGGCCCGGGACAGGGATCGACTACACCTTC,CASRPGTGIDYTF
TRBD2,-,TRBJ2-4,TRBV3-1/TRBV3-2,TGTGCCAGCAGCCAAGATTTTAGCGGGGGAAACATTCAGTACTTC,CASSQDFSGGNIQYF
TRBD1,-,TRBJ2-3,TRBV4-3,TGCGCCAGCAGCCAAGATCCGGGACAGAGGGCAGATACGCAGTATTTT,CASSQDPGQRADTQYF
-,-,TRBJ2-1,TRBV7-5,TGTGTCAGAAGCTTAGAAAGACTAGCGGGATATGAGCAGTTCTTC,CVRSLERLAGYEQFF
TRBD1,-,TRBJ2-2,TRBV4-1,TGCGCCAGCAGCCAAGTAACAGGGGCCGGGGAGCTGTTTTTT,CASSQVTGAGELFF
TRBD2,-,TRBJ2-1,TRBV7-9,TGTGCCAGCAGCCGGACTAGCGGGTACTACAATGAGCAGTTCTTC,CASSRTSGYYNEQFF
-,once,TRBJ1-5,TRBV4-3,TGCGCCAGCAGCCAAGTGGTCGGAGGGCCGGGCGGACAGCCCCAGCATTTT,CASSQVVGGPGGQPQHF
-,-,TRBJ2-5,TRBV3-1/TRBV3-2,TGTGCCAGCAGCCAAGGAAGGGGGAAAGAGACCCAGTACTTC,CASSQGRGKETQYF
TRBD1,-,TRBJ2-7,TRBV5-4,TGTGCCAGCAGTCCTACCGGGACAGGGACCTACGAGCAGTACTTC,CASSPTGTGTYEQYF
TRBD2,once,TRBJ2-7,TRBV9,TGTGCCAGCAGCGAGGGGCCCAGCGGGAGCCCTCGGGAGCAGTACTTC,CASSEGPSGSPREQYF
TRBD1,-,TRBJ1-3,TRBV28,TGTGCCAGCAGTTTGGGGGGACAGGGGGACCTCTGGGGAAACACCATATATTTT,CASSLGGQGDLWGNTIYF
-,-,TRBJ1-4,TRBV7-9,TGTGCCAGCAGCCGTAGGACCGCAGGGGTATGGACTAATGAAAAACTGTTTTTT,CASSRRTAGVWTNEKLFF
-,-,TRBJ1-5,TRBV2,TGTGCCAGCACTGGACTGTACAATCAGCCCCAGCATTTT,CASTGLYNQPQHF
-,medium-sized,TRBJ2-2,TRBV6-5,TGTGCCAGCAGTTACTTTCAGGCAGTTTACACCGGGGAGCTGTTTTTT,CASSYFQAVYTGELFF
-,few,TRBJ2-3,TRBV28,TGTGCCAGCAGTTTAAGCAGGGTTAGTGATACGCAGTATTTT,CASSLSRVSDTQYF
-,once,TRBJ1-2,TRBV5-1,TGCGCCAGCAGCTTGGTTCAGAACAGCAACTATGGCTACACCTTC,CASSLVQNSNYGYTF
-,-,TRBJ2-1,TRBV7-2,TGTGCCAGCAGCCCTTTCCACGGAGACGGCTATGAGCAGTTCTTC,CASSPFHGDGYEQFF
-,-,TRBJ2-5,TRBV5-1,TGCGCCAGCGCGATGATTGGTCCTTGGTCCGACGGACAGAGAACACAAGAGACCCAGTACTTC,CASAMIGPWSDGQRTQETQYF
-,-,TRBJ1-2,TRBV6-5,TGTGCCACCAAAGGGGATACCAACTATGGCTACACCTTC,CATKGDTNYGYTF
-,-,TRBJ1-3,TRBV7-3,TGTGCCAGCAGCCAAGACAGCTCTGGAAACACCATATATTTT,CASSQDSSGNTIYF
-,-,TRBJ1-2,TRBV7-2,TGTGCCAGCAGCTTGCCGGGGGGCTATGGCTACACCTTC,CASSLPGGYGYTF